The 17 T cell receptor beta chains below come from one sample, sequenced in a study of cytomegalovirus exposure and HLA in healthy donors. Primers included in the PCR were 60 Vbeta and 13 Jbeta primers. The table came from immunoSEQ multiplex PCR; TCRdb's copy has only in-frame clones and leaves some out. The repertoire holds roughly 150,000 clones, with approximately 71% as singletons. The material sequenced was PBMCs. The receptors derive from a man aged 18 to 30 in good health and CMV-seropositive.

This rearrangement joins TRBV5-1 to TRBJ2-5; a possible D gene is TRBD1 (5 bases). Germline CDR1 reads SGHRS; CDR2 reads YFSETQ. Trimming cost V 0 bases and J 5 bases, with 14 bases left between them. The CDR3 length is 15 residues. CDR3 in amino acids: CASSLGREDIETQYF. CDR3 DNA sequence: TGCGCCAGCAGCTTGGGCAGGGAAGATATCGAGACCCAGTACTTC. The variable domain in full, completed from reference TRBV5-1 and TRBJ2-5, reads KAGVTQTPRYLIKTRGQQVTLSCSPISGHRSVSWYQQTPGQGLQFLFEYFSETQRNKGNFPGRFSGRQFSNSRSEMNVSTLELGDSALYLCASSLGREDIETQYFGPGTRLLVL.

The chain combines TRBV29-1 with TRBJ2-3, with 10 bases aligning to TRBD2. J gave up 7 bases and V 0 bases, and 10 bases lay outside the gene matches. The CDR3 spans 16 residues. Germline assignment: CDR1 SQVTM and CDR2 ANQGSEA. The CDR3 sequence is CSVEDHLPAGGYTQYF. Written as DNA, the CDR3 is TGCAGCGTTGAAGATCACTTACCAGCGGGAGGGTATACGCAGTATTTT.

This chain links TRBV6-1 with TRBJ2-5; maybe TRBD1 (6 bases). V gave up 6 bases and J gave up 0 bases, with 8 bases separating them. The germline V gene has CDR1 MNHNS and CDR2 SASEGT. This CDR3 contains 13 residues. In nucleotides, the CDR3 is TGTGCCAGCAGCCGGACAGACCAAGAGACCCAGTACTTC. This gives the protein CASSRTDQETQYF.

The gene calls are TRBV9 and TRBJ2-7; D might be TRBD2 (6 bases). Trimming removed 3 bases from V and 3 bases from J, with 22 bases in between. This CDR3 contains 17 residues. Looked up from germline, CDR1 is SGDLS and CDR2 is YYNGEE. The CDR3 here is CASSAPKGGARSYEQYF. In DNA form, the CDR3 reads TGTGCCAGCAGCGCCCCCAAGGGAGGAGCTAGGAGCTACGAGCAGTACTTC.

The chain is built from TRBV7-8 and TRBJ1-2, with 9 bases fitting TRBD1. This CDR3 has 19 amino acids. Losses at the gene ends were 4 bases for V and 1 base for J; bases not matched to a gene: 16. The germline V gene has CDR1 SGHVS and CDR2 FQNEAQ. This CDR3 reads CASSSVTTGGIPVNYGYTF. The CDR3 DNA is TGTGCCAGCAGCTCAGTTACGACAGGGGGTATCCCAGTTAACTATGGCTACACCTTC.

This clone was counted only a few times. The V call is TRBV10-2, the J call TRBJ2-7; 8 nucleotides line up with TRBD2. This CDR3 has 14 amino acids. The germline V gene encodes CDR1 WSHSY and CDR2 SAAADI. After removal of 6 bases from V and 2 bases from J, the junction contained 6 bases not matched to a gene. The CDR3 loop reads CASRETGGPYEQYF. CDR3 nucleotides: TGCGCCAGCAGGGAAACGGGAGGGCCCTACGAGCAGTACTTC.

This clone turned up a few times. This rearrangement joins TRBV5-1 to TRBJ1-1; 7 bases align to TRBD1. V was clipped by 5 bases and J by 5 bases; unmatched bases: 6. The germline V gene encodes CDR1 SGHRS and CDR2 YFSETQ. The CDR3 covers 13 residues. CDR3 residues: CASRGGTVTEAFF. CDR3 nucleotide sequence: TGCGCCAGCAGAGGGGGCACGGTTACTGAAGCTTTCTTT.

V usage is TRBV29-1 and J usage is TRBJ1-5; 9 bases match TRBD1. The V segment lost 6 bases and the J segment 6 bases; nucleotides outside the gene matches: 9. The CDR3 spans 14 residues. The V gene's germline CDR1 is SQVTM and CDR2 ANQGSEA. CDR3 in DNA: TGCAGCGTCGGGACAGGGAGGAATGGTCAGCCCCAGCATTTT. This encodes CSVGTGRNGQPQHF.

This rearrangement joins TRBV28 to TRBJ2-2; unclear D gene. Germline V lookup: CDR1 MDHEN, CDR2 SYDVKM. The CDR3 runs 15 residues. Deletions cut 6 bases from V and 1 base from J, with 12 bases between. CDR3 loop: CASRPTGGNTGELFF. In nucleotides, the CDR3 is TGTGCCAGCAGGCCGACCGGCGGGAACACCGGGGAGCTGTTTTTT.

About this clone: Since the CDR3 does not end with the conserved phenylalanine or tryptophan, this likely comes from a read error. V gene TRBV19 combines with J gene TRBJ1-1; D ambiguous. CDR3 size: 12 residues. The germline CDR1 and CDR2 sequences are LNHDA and SQIVND (reference sequence). The V end was cut by 5 bases, the J end by 3 bases, with 7 bases between. In nucleotides, the CDR3 is TGTGCCAGTAGTCGAGGACACACTGAAGCTTTCTTG. Its translation: CASSRGHTEAFL.

In its sample, this clone was seen once. This chain links TRBV6-1 with TRBJ1-1; D gene ambiguous. Per the germline V gene, CDR1 is MNHNS and CDR2 is SASEGT. V shed 4 bases and J shed 1 base, with 4 bases lying between them. The CDR3 contains 12 residues. Written as DNA, the CDR3 is TGTGCCAGCAGTGCCAGGAACACTGAAGCTTTCTTT. This encodes CASSARNTEAFF.

Only one count was recorded for this clone. The genes are TRBV21-1 and TRBJ1-5. TRBV21-1 is flagged as a pseudogene. This CDR3 has 16 amino acids. In DNA form, the CDR3 reads TGTGCCAGCAGCGACCAACCCGACGGGGGCAATCAGCCCCAGCATTTT. Protein: CASSDQPDGGNQPQHF.

Details on this clone: One end of the junction fails to match germline, which may point to a read error. This chain links TRBV27 with TRBJ2-1; 8 nucleotides match TRBD1. Germline loops: CDR1 MNHEY, CDR2 SMNVEV (reference sequence). This CDR3 spans 14 amino acids. Here the CDR3 DNA reads TGTGCCAGCAGTTTAAACAGGGGGTACAGTGAGCAGTTCTTC. Its translation is CASSLNRGYSEQFF.

The chain is built from TRBV27 and TRBJ1-1; 9 bases are shared with TRBD1. CDR3 length: 14 amino acids. From germline, CDR1 is MNHEY and CDR2 SMNVEV (reference sequence). The V gene end was trimmed by 3 bases and the J gene end by 4 bases; junction bases not matched to a gene: 3. The CDR3 spells CASSFRGQGTEAFF. The CDR3, as DNA: TGTGCCAGCAGTTTCAGGGGACAGGGCACTGAAGCTTTCTTT.

This clone has only one observation. This chain uses TRBV30 with TRBJ2-7; 7 nucleotides agree with TRBD1. This CDR3 has 13 amino acids. The V and J ends lost 3 bases and 5 bases, in that order; junction bases with no gene match: 7. Germline-derived CDR1 and CDR2 are GTSNPN and SVGIG (reference sequence). CDR3 region: CAWSAGTVDEQYF. CDR3 bases: TGTGCCTGGAGCGCCGGGACAGTCGACGAGCAGTACTTC.

The genes are TRBV7-8 and TRBJ2-7; 7 bases line up with TRBD2. V trimming: 1 base; J trimming: 2 bases; junction bases outside the gene matches: 8. The CDR3 is 16 amino acids. Germline-derived CDR1 and CDR2 are SGHVS and FQNEAQ. The DNA for the CDR3 is TGTGCCAGCAGCTTAGGCGCTCTAGCGGACCCCTACGAGCAGTACTTC. It encodes CASSLGALADPYEQYF.

This sequence joins TRBV28 and TRBJ2-7; a weak D match, TRBD1 (6 bases). Per the germline V gene, CDR1 is MDHEN and CDR2 is SYDVKM. With 6 bases removed from V and 7 bases from J, the gap between germline ends came to 22 bases. The CDR3 has 15 residues. CDR3 in amino acids: CASSKTGNSGGEQYF. CDR3 nucleotides: TGTGCCAGCAGCAAAACAGGGAACTCGGGCGGGGAGCAGTACTTC.